The rows below give T cell receptor beta chains drawn from one sample of a study of T cells in Graves' hyperthyroidism and ophthalmopathy. TCRdb re-called the multiplex PCR reads with MiXCR, one entry per CDR3 protein. This table has hundreds of thousands of distinct CDR3 sequences, approximately 15% appearing once. The sequenced sample consisted of blood. Receptors were obtained from a woman aged 40 to 49 with Graves' ophthalmopathy. Each CDR3 is given with its conserved first and last residue. Fields, in order: J gene, clone size, V gene, CDR3 protein. Expanded clones get a size class; other rows say once, few or many, or leave the size out.

TRBJ1-2,many,TRBV28,CASSGQFYGYTF
TRBJ2-7,many,TRBV20-1,CSASASGPYEQYF
TRBJ2-7,NA,TRBV6-1,CASVLAGNGEQYF
TRBJ2-7,NA,TRBV7-8,CASRRGLAGAYEQYF
TRBJ2-7,many,TRBV12-3/TRBV12-4,CASSFYQGHTTYEQYF
TRBJ1-5,many,TRBV6-1,CASSEMPDFSSNQPQHF
TRBJ1-1,few,TRBV25-1,CASSQGGVSEAFF
TRBJ2-2,many,TRBV12-3/TRBV12-4,CASRRQGDGGELFF
TRBJ1-1,many,TRBV20-1,CSAGRGIEAFF
TRBJ1-1,many,TRBV20-1,CSARGHRATEAFF
TRBJ2-7,many,TRBV5-1,CASSPGTGDYEQYF
TRBJ2-2,few,TRBV6-2/TRBV6-3,CASSSGQVYTGELFF
TRBJ2-7,once,TRBV6-2/TRBV6-3,CASTITGSYEQYF
TRBJ2-6,many,TRBV11-2,CASSLLQGSSGANVLTF
TRBJ2-3,few,TRBV6-2/TRBV6-3,CASSYGLDTDTQYF
TRBJ2-7,many,TRBV28,CASSPPASADFEQYF
TRBJ1-6,many,TRBV12-3/TRBV12-4,CASSLGQNNSPLHF
TRBJ2-7,many,TRBV29-1,CSVETSGSYEQYF
TRBJ1-5,few,TRBV7-2,CASSLWGLSNQPRHF
TRBJ2-7,many,TRBV2,CASNGGGANQYF
TRBJ2-5,many,TRBV20-1,CSARSAGAQMVGATQYF
TRBJ2-7,few,TRBV30,CAWSSGQGIPLEQYF
TRBJ1-6,many,TRBV28,CASSFWGRYNSPLHF
TRBJ1-2,NA,TRBV12-3/TRBV12-4,CASRQGQGLRYTF
TRBJ2-5,many,TRBV27,CASSPGTSGRVNQETQYF
TRBJ1-1,few,TRBV11-2,CASSPVTGRATEAFF
TRBJ2-2,many,TRBV28,CASTTPGAGGELFF
TRBJ2-7,many,TRBV7-8,CASSQGGTTYEQYF
TRBJ2-2,many,TRBV28,CASSRDRDSRDTGELFF
TRBJ1-1,NA,TRBV30,CAWSAPRTGPPSEAFF
TRBJ2-7,NA,TRBV11-2,CVSSAAAGEQYF
TRBJ2-7,many,TRBV7-9,CASSDLGQVYEQYF
TRBJ1-5,NA,TRBV3-1,CASSQGGLDQPQHF
TRBJ2-2,few,TRBV7-2,CASSLVPRELFF
TRBJ2-2,many,TRBV19,CASSIELNTGELFF
TRBJ2-7,many,TRBV28,CASSFVSSYEQYF
TRBJ1-1,many,TRBV6-1,CASSEPGVGVNTEAFF